The rows below give T cell receptor beta chains drawn from one sample of a study of human T cells and chemical hapten exposure. TCRdb re-analysed the RACE reads in MiXCR, keeping a single row per CDR3 protein. Of 380,000 or so distinct CDR3 sequences detected, 4.8% appear once; the ten largest clones hold 2% to 2.5%. Sequencing used whole blood, obtained in connection with sensitization to the hapten diphenylcyclopropenone (DPC). All receptors come from a woman between 50 and 59 years old with alopecia areata. Some clones in this sample may be carry-over from other donors' samples. CDR3s include the opening cysteine and the closing phenylalanine or tryptophan. The order of the fields is CDR3 protein, CDR3 DNA, clone size, D gene, J gene, V gene. A D gene is named only where the DNA matches it firmly. The size entry is marked missing in some rows and otherwise reads once, few, many or a size class.

CASGFDYEQYF	TGTGCTAGTGGTTTTGACTACGAGCAGTACTTC	.	.	TRBJ2-7	TRBV12-5
CSARPAEANYGYTF	TGCAGTGCTAGGCCAGCGGAAGCTAACTATGGCTACACCTTC	many	.	TRBJ1-2	TRBV20-1
CASSLDRLQEQFF	TGCGCCAGCAGCCTCGACAGGCTCCAAGAGCAGTTCTTC	many	.	TRBJ2-1	TRBV5-1
CASGRAQGASGYTF	TGTGCTAGTGGTAGAGCGCAGGGGGCTTCTGGCTACACCTTC	few	TRBD1	TRBJ1-2	TRBV12-5
CASSLSPSGPTDTQYF	TGTGCCAGCAGTTTGTCGCCTAGCGGACCCACAGATACGCAGTATTTT	many	TRBD2	TRBJ2-3	TRBV27
CASTPGGRDEQFF	TGTGCCAGCACTCCGGGGGGACGGGATGAGCAGTTCTTC	many	TRBD2	TRBJ2-1	TRBV6-1
CASSLDGQTSYGYTF	TGTGCCAGCAGCTTAGACGGACAGACGAGCTATGGCTACACCTTC	.	.	TRBJ1-2	TRBV7-8
CASSQVASGAGDTQYF	TGTGCCAGCAGCCAGGTAGCTAGCGGGGCGGGAGATACGCAGTATTTT	many	TRBD2	TRBJ2-3	TRBV4-2
CASRPSVNTEAFF	TGTGCCAGCAGGCCATCCGTGAACACTGAAGCTTTCTTT	many	.	TRBJ1-1	TRBV6-2/TRBV6-3
CASSPGADEQFF	TGTGCCAGCAGCCCCGGCGCCGATGAGCAGTTCTTC	many	.	TRBJ2-1	TRBV9
CASSLALGLGDTQYF	TGTGCCAGCAGCTTAGCGCTTGGTCTGGGAGATACGCAGTATTTT	many	.	TRBJ2-3	TRBV7-2
CSARAGLADNNEQFF	TGCAGTGCTAGAGCCGGACTAGCGGATAACAATGAGCAGTTCTTC	few	TRBD2	TRBJ2-1	TRBV20-1
CASSLQGVNTEAFF	TGTGCCAGCAGTTTGCAGGGGGTGAACACTGAAGCTTTCTTT	many	TRBD1	TRBJ1-1	TRBV27
CSVTREAGVTEAFF	TGCAGCGTTACCCGGGAGGCCGGGGTCACTGAAGCTTTCTTT	.	.	TRBJ1-1	TRBV29-1
CASSWTSRETQYF	TGTGCCAGCAGTTGGACTAGCAGGGAGACCCAGTACTTC	.	TRBD2	TRBJ2-5	TRBV6-2/TRBV6-3
CASSPYFIDSNQPQHF	TGTGCCAGCAGTCCTTATTTCATAGATAGCAATCAGCCCCAGCATTTT	many	.	TRBJ1-5	TRBV6-1
CASSSWTSGTDTQYF	TGTGCCAGCAGTTCTTGGACTAGCGGCACAGATACGCAGTATTTT	.	TRBD2	TRBJ2-3	TRBV27
CASSQKTGVGDTQYF	TGTGCCAGCAGTCAAAAGACAGGGGTAGGAGATACGCAGTATTTT	many	TRBD1	TRBJ2-3	TRBV13
CASEGFGAWGKDEQFF	TGTGCCAGCGAGGGCTTTGGGGCGTGGGGGAAAGATGAGCAGTTCTTC	.	.	TRBJ2-1	TRBV19
CASSVAGVAATDTQYF	TGTGCCAGCAGCGTAGCTGGGGTAGCGGCCACAGATACGCAGTATTTT	many	.	TRBJ2-3	TRBV9
CSAVSGNGFEQYF	TGCAGTGCCGTTAGCGGGAATGGGTTCGAGCAGTACTTC	many	TRBD2	TRBJ2-7	TRBV20-1
CSVYRRNTGELFF	TGCAGCGTTTACCGGAGGAACACCGGGGAGCTGTTTTTT	.	.	TRBJ2-2	TRBV29-1
CASSLDRSQETQYF	TGCGCCAGCAGCTTGGATCGCAGCCAAGAGACCCAGTACTTC	many	.	TRBJ2-5	TRBV5-1
CATSKGTNQPQHF	TGTGCCACCAGCAAAGGTACTAATCAGCCCCAGCATTTT	.	.	TRBJ1-5	TRBV24-1
CASSSPSTPSGGAMHTQYF	TGTGCCAGCAGCTCACCTTCCACTCCTAGCGGGGGGGCGATGCATACGCAGTATTTT	few	TRBD2	TRBJ2-3	TRBV7-2
CASSLGGGTRQETQYF	TGTGCCAGCAGCTTAGGGGGCGGGACTCGCCAAGAGACCCAGTACTTC	.	.	TRBJ2-5	TRBV7-7
CASSQVTDRGLNTEAFF	TGCGCCAGCAGCCAAGTAACGGACAGGGGATTGAACACTGAAGCTTTCTTT	many	TRBD1	TRBJ1-1	TRBV4-1
CASRKLEEGGDTQYF	TGTGCCAGCAGGAAACTAGAGGAAGGAGGGGATACGCAGTATTTT	few	.	TRBJ2-3	TRBV7-9
CASSSWGTNQPQHF	TGTGCCAGCAGCTCCTGGGGCACCAATCAGCCCCAGCATTTT	many	.	TRBJ1-5	TRBV7-9
CASSLGQAGTGELFF	TGTGCCAGCAGCTTAGGACAGGCGGGGACCGGGGAGCTGTTTTTT	.	.	TRBJ2-2	TRBV7-9
CASSSRQASYEQYF	TGTGCCAGCAGCTCAAGGCAGGCCTCCTACGAGCAGTACTTC	.	.	TRBJ2-7	TRBV7-2
CASSQDRGREILGNTQYF	TGTGCCAGCAGTCAAGACAGGGGGCGAGAGATTCTGGGGAATACGCAGTATTTT	few	TRBD1	TRBJ2-3	TRBV6-6
CASSKTSVNEQFF	TGTGCCAGTAGTAAGACTAGCGTAAATGAGCAGTTCTTC	.	TRBD2	TRBJ2-1	TRBV19
CASSQGSGTDEQFF	TGTGCCAGCAGCCAAGGGAGTGGAACCGATGAGCAGTTCTTC	many	.	TRBJ2-1	TRBV14
CASSSVLAEAFF	TGTGCCAGCAGTTCCGTACTCGCTGAAGCTTTCTTT	.	.	TRBJ1-1	TRBV12-3/TRBV12-4
CASSGDGIPPVSGANVLTF	TGTGCCAGCAGCGGTGACGGAATTCCTCCTGTATCTGGGGCCAACGTCCTGACTTTC	few	.	TRBJ2-6	TRBV9
CASKAWRDSYEQYF	TGCGCCAGCAAGGCATGGCGGGACTCCTACGAGCAGTACTTC	few	.	TRBJ2-7	TRBV5-1
CASKGASHTDTQYF	TGTGCCAGCAAAGGGGCTTCCCACACAGATACGCAGTATTTT	many	.	TRBJ2-3	TRBV28
CASNSGTSGWHEQFF	TGTGCCAGCAATTCTGGGACTAGCGGGTGGCATGAGCAGTTCTTC	.	TRBD2	TRBJ2-1	TRBV6-5
CASSPREYNSPLHF	TGTGCCAGCAGTCCCAGGGAGTATAATTCACCCCTCCACTTT	.	.	TRBJ1-6	TRBV28
CASSQAVQDSYGYTF	TGCGCCAGCAGCCAAGCAGTGCAGGACAGCTATGGCTACACCTTC	.	.	TRBJ1-2	TRBV4-1
CASSERGLAHNEQFF	TGCGCCAGCAGTGAGCGGGGGCTAGCGCACAATGAGCAGTTCTTC	many	.	TRBJ2-1	TRBV10-1
CASSTGTGRQETQYF	TGTGCCAGCAGTACCGGGACAGGACGACAAGAGACCCAGTACTTC	many	TRBD1	TRBJ2-5	TRBV7-3
CASSVLAGVSKNIQYF	TGTGCCAGTAGTGTCCTAGCGGGAGTATCCAAAAACATTCAGTACTTC	few	TRBD2	TRBJ2-4	TRBV19
CAISEAGGFNEQFF	TGTGCCATCAGTGAGGCAGGGGGCTTTAATGAGCAGTTCTTC	many	TRBD1	TRBJ2-1	TRBV10-3
CASSAGLAGAADTQYF	TGTGCCAGCAGCGCGGGACTAGCGGGAGCGGCAGATACGCAGTATTTT	.	TRBD2	TRBJ2-3	TRBV7-2
CSAETYEQYF	TGCAGTGCCGAGACCTACGAGCAGTACTTC	.	.	TRBJ2-7	TRBV20-1
CASSVISYEQYF	TGTGCCAGCAGTGTAATCTCCTACGAGCAGTACTTC	few	.	TRBJ2-7	TRBV28
CASSHEYGNTEAFF	TGTGCCAGCAGCCATGAGTATGGAAACACTGAAGCTTTCTTT	.	.	TRBJ1-1	TRBV3-1
CASSLDPDLNTEAFF	TGTGCCAGCAGCTTAGACCCAGACTTGAACACTGAAGCTTTCTTT	many	.	TRBJ1-1	TRBV7-2
CASSQQGFNEKLFF	TGTGCCAGCAGCCAACAGGGCTTTAATGAAAAACTGTTTTTT	few	.	TRBJ1-4	TRBV4-2
CSSSGPFQETQYF	TGCAGCTCCAGCGGACCCTTCCAAGAGACCCAGTACTTC	many	.	TRBJ2-5	TRBV29-1
CASSTERERNEQYF	TGTGCCAGCAGTACCGAGCGGGAGCGGAACGAGCAGTACTTC	.	TRBD2	TRBJ2-7	TRBV27
CASNPQGQGAGNTIYF	TGCGCCAGCAACCCTCAGGGACAGGGTGCGGGAAACACCATATATTTT	.	TRBD1	TRBJ1-3	TRBV4-1